The sequence of this T cell receptor (beta chain) was determined in a study of blood T cell repertoires in COVID-19. Turning to the study itself: Acute and convalescent COVID-19 specimens originated in the United States, Italy and Spain. T cells, B-cell-depleted T cells, or PBMCs supplied cDNA or gDNA.

It was during active infection that Seattle patients were enrolled and then longitudinally followed. V lost 3 bases and J lost 4, with 12 bases in between. The CDR3 runs 14 residues. Germline V CDR1 and CDR2: MDHEN, SYDVKM. Per the study methods: The assay estimated nucleated cells by amplifying reference gene primers. The assay was immunoSEQ multiplex PCR, and TCRdb's table has in-frame clones only and misses some. That table is the source of V, J and clone size, and D and trimming were worked out from the DNA. The sample has 100,000 to 150,000 clones, around 80% seen once. Sequencing was performed on peripheral blood. This chain connects TRBV28 to TRBJ2-5; D might be TRBD1 (6 bases). The TCR sequence derives from a man aged 30-40 years with COVID-19, enrolled during active disease. CDR3 bases: TGTGCCAGCAGTTTCACAGGGAAGGGAGAGACCCAGTACTTC. This codes for CASSFTGKGETQYF.